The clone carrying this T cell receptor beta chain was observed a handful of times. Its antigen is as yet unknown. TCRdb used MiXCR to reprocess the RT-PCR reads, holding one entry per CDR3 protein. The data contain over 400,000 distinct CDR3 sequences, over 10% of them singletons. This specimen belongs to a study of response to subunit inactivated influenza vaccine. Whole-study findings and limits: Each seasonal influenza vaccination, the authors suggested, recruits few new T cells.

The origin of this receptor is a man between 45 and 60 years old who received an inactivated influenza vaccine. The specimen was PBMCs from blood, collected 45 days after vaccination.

CDR3 sequence: CASTGGGQSSYEQYF. As DNA, the CDR3 is TGTGCCAGCACCGGGGGGGGTCAAAGCTCCTACGAGCAGTACTTC. The V call is TRBV10-3, the J call TRBJ2-7; 8 bases match TRBD2. Germline CDR1 reads ENHRY; CDR2 reads SYGVKD. Trimming cost V 10 bases and J 0 bases; bases outside gene matches: 11. The CDR3 loop spans 15 amino acids.